The clone carrying this TCR beta chain was counted many times. Antigen unknown. V shed 3 bases, J shed 3 bases, and the junction held 12 bases outside the gene matches. The CDR3 has 16 amino acids. The V gene's germline CDR1 is DFQATT and CDR2 SNEGSKA (reference sequence). The sample comes from a study of T cells in Graves' hyperthyroidism and ophthalmopathy. Study summary: Sampling of peripheral blood happened at initial diagnosis, prior to any treatment.

RNA transcripts provided the source from which TCR beta CDR3 regions were amplified. When the TCR CDR3 underwent first-round RT-PCR, the HTBI primer set was used. A single record per CDR3 protein comes from TCRdb applying MiXCR to the multiplex PCR reads. The repertoire holds around 420,000 distinct CDR3 sequences, roughly 13% seen once, with more than 4.5% in the top ten. Study-wide points: It was a median around 6 months before onset that the model predicted ophthalmopathy.

The chain uses TRBV20-1 and TRBJ1-1, with 8 positions matching TRBD1. The TCR was taken from a woman under 30 with Graves' hyperthyroidism. The sample consisted of blood. CDR3 DNA: TGCAGTGCTAGGGGCCAGGGGGCGGGGAGGCACACTGAAGCTTTCTTT. It translates to CSARGQGAGRHTEAFF.